This paragraph reports one TCR beta chain. The sample is drawn from a study of blood T cell repertoires in COVID-19. At the level of the study: Samples representing acute and convalescent COVID-19 were sourced from the United States, Italy and Spain.

Trimming at V came to 6 bases and at J to 8 bases, leaving 14 bases not matched to a gene. Germline V gene lookup returns CDR1 MNHEY and CDR2 SVGAGI. The CDR3 covers 15 residues. In the source study's methods: Estimation of nucleated cell counts relied on the amplification of reference gene primers. The data were produced by immunoSEQ multiplex PCR, yet TCRdb's version contains in-frame clones alone and is incomplete. From that table come the V and J calls and clone size; the DNA was used to work out D and trimming. This sample has roughly 95,000 clones; approximately 82% occur once, and the top ten carry roughly 4%.

This chain joins TRBV6-5 and TRBJ2-7; 9 bases are a match to TRBD1. The source of this sequence is a man aged 55 to 70 with acute or convalescent COVID-19. Specimen: peripheral blood. The CDR3 reads CASRPIQGALVKQYF. DNA of the CDR3: TGTGCCAGCAGGCCGATACAGGGGGCGCTTGTAAAGCAGTACTTC.